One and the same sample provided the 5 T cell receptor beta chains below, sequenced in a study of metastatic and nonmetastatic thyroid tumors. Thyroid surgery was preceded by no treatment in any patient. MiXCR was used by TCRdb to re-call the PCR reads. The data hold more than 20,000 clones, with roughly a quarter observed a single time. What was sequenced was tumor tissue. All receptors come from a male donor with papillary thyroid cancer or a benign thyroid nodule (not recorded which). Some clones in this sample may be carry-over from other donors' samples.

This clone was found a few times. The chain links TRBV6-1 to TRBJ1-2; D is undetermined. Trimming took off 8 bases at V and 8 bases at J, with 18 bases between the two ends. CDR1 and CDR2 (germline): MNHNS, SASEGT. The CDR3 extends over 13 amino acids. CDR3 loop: CASGESGGYGYTF. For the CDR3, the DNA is TGTGCCAGCGGGGAATCAGGTGGCTACGGCTACACCTTC.

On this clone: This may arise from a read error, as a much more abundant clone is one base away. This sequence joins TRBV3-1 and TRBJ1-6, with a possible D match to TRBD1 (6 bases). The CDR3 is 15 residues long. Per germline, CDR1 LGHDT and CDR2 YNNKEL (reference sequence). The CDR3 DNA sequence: TGTGCCAGCATCCAAGGGTGGGGGGCACTGCAGGCCCTCCACTTT. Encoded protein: CASIQGWGALQALHF.

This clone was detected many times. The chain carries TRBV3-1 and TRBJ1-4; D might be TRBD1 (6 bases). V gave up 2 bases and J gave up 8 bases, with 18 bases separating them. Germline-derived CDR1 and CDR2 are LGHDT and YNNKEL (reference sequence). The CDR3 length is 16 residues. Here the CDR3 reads CASSQMTGTWEEKLFF. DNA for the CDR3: TGTGCCAGCAGCCAAATGACCGGGACATGGGAGGAAAAACTGTTTTTT.

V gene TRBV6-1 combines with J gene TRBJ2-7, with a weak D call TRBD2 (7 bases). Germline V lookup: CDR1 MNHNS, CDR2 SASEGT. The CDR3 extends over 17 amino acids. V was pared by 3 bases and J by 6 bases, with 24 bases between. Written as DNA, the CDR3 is TGTGCCAGCAGTGACCCCAAGGGGGGGGTGCTTTTCTCCGAGCAGTACTTC. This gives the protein CASSDPKGGVLFSEQYF.

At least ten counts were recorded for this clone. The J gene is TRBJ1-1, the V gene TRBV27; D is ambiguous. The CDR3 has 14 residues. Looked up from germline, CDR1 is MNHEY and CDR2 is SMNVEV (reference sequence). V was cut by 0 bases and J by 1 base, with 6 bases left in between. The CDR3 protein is CASSLSRGNTEAFF. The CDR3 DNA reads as TGTGCCAGCAGTTTATCACGGGGGAACACTGAAGCTTTCTTT.